Listed below are T cell receptor beta chains from one sample, sequenced in a study of blood T cell repertoires in COVID-19. Clones were read by immunoSEQ multiplex PCR, and TCRdb kept only the in-frame ones, dropping some. The sample lists about 260,000 clones; about 84% were seen once. The sample consisted of PBMCs or T cells enriched from blood (not recorded which). Receptors originate from a woman in her 50s who had recovered from COVID-19. CDR3s include the opening cysteine and the closing phenylalanine or tryptophan. A D gene is named only where the DNA matches it firmly. Size values are once, few and many counts, or a class for expanded clones, and some rows have none.

V gene: TRBV10-3; D gene: -; clone size: few; J gene: TRBJ1-1; CDR3 DNA: TGTGCCATCAGTGAAACCCCGGGGGCTGAAGCTTTCTTT; CDR3 protein: CAISETPGAEAFF
V gene: TRBV24-1; D gene: -; clone size: -; J gene: TRBJ2-1; CDR3 DNA: TGTGCCACCAGTGATGAGACACGGTTTGAGCAGTTCTTC; CDR3 protein: CATSDETRFEQFF
V gene: TRBV27; D gene: -; clone size: -; J gene: TRBJ1-1; CDR3 DNA: TGTGCCAGCAGATTGACGACAGTTATGAACACTGAAGCTTTCTTT; CDR3 protein: CASRLTTVMNTEAFF
V gene: TRBV28; D gene: TRBD1; clone size: -; J gene: TRBJ1-4; CDR3 DNA: TGTGCCAGCAGTTTTGGTACAGGGGGAAATGAAAAACTGTTTTTT; CDR3 protein: CASSFGTGGNEKLFF
V gene: TRBV7-2; D gene: -; clone size: -; J gene: TRBJ2-1; CDR3 DNA: TGTGCCAGCAGCTTTCTTGGGAGTGAGCAGTTCTTC; CDR3 protein: CASSFLGSEQFF
V gene: TRBV7-9; D gene: -; clone size: few; J gene: TRBJ2-1; CDR3 DNA: TGTGCCAGCAGCTTCGGACAGAGCTCCTACAATGAGCAGTTCTTC; CDR3 protein: CASSFGQSSYNEQFF
V gene: TRBV7-9; D gene: -; clone size: -; J gene: TRBJ1-2; CDR3 DNA: TGTGCCAGCAAAGAAAGGTCGGGGGGATCCTATGGCTACACCTTC; CDR3 protein: CASKERSGGSYGYTF
V gene: TRBV9; D gene: TRBD1; clone size: few; J gene: TRBJ2-3; CDR3 DNA: TGTGCCAGCAGCACGGACAGGGGAACAGATACGCAGTATTTT; CDR3 protein: CASSTDRGTDTQYF
V gene: TRBV18; D gene: -; clone size: -; J gene: TRBJ1-5; CDR3 DNA: TGTGCCAGCTCACTTACAGGCCGCTACAATCAGCCCCAGCATTTT; CDR3 protein: CASSLTGRYNQPQHF
V gene: TRBV5-1; D gene: -; clone size: -; J gene: TRBJ2-2; CDR3 DNA: TGCGCCAGCAGCTTGGACAACAAGAACACCGGGGAGCTGTTTTTT; CDR3 protein: CASSLDNKNTGELFF
V gene: TRBV6-6; D gene: -; clone size: -; J gene: TRBJ1-2; CDR3 DNA: TGTGCCAGCAGTTATATCAGGGGCGTTGGGTACACCTTC; CDR3 protein: CASSYIRGVGYTF
V gene: TRBV19; D gene: TRBD2; clone size: -; J gene: TRBJ2-3; CDR3 DNA: TGTGCCAGTGGCCCCCCTCCCATAGCGGGAGGGATTGTTACGCAGTATTTT; CDR3 protein: CASGPPPIAGGIVTQYF
V gene: TRBV4-3; D gene: -; clone size: -; J gene: TRBJ1-2; CDR3 DNA: TGCGCCAGCAGCCGGAACACACAGAGTAACTATGGCTACACCTTC; CDR3 protein: CASSRNTQSNYGYTF
V gene: TRBV6-2/TRBV6-3; D gene: -; clone size: -; J gene: TRBJ1-1; CDR3 DNA: TGTGCCAGCAGTTTTTCCCTGGACAGAAAGAACACTGAAGCTTTCTTT; CDR3 protein: CASSFSLDRKNTEAFF